These T cell receptor beta chains were read from a single sample in a study of T-cell reconstitution after alpha-beta-depleted transplantation in children. In TCRdb, the PCR reads were re-called with MiXCR into one record per CDR3 protein. This repertoire shows about 110,000 distinct CDR3 sequences, 6.4% found once; its top ten account for roughly 24%. The source was PBMCs, mostly from graft donor cells, collected 360 days after TCRalphabeta/CD19-depleted stem cell transplant. The receptors stem from a male patient aged 2 to 10 who had a stem cell transplant for acute lymphoblastic leukemia, so the T cells may come from the graft donor. Each CDR3 is given with its conserved first and last residue. A D gene is named only where the DNA matches it firmly. Expanded clones are given a class, and other clones once, few, many or no size at all.

v_gene	j_gene	len	d_gene	abundance	CDR3aa	CDR3nt
TRBV11-2	TRBJ2-7	12	NA	NA	CASSLGSVIAYF	TGTGCCAGCAGTCTGGGTTCCGTGATTGCGTACTTC
TRBV20-1	TRBJ2-7	14	TRBD2	few	CSARTSGPIYEQYF	TGCAGTGCCCGGACTAGCGGACCCATTTACGAGCAGTACTTC
TRBV6-2/TRBV6-3	TRBJ1-2	13	NA	NA	CASTPVSEYGYTF	TGTGCCAGCACCCCAGTCTCTGAGTATGGCTACACCTTC
TRBV5-6	TRBJ2-2	13	NA	NA	CASGRGAAGELFF	TGTGCCAGCGGTAGAGGGGCGGCCGGGGAGCTGTTTTTT
TRBV7-6	TRBJ2-2	16	NA	many	CASSAEGRENTGELFF	TGTGCCAGCAGCGCAGAAGGCAGGGAGAACACCGGGGAGCTGTTTTTT
TRBV7-3	TRBJ2-1	11	NA	NA	CASSLGSEQFF	TGTGCCAGCAGCTTAGGCTCCGAGCAGTTCTTC
TRBV7-9	TRBJ2-7	14	NA	many	CASSLPSAAYEQYF	TGTGCCAGCAGCTTACCGTCTGCAGCCTACGAGCAGTACTTC
TRBV27	TRBJ2-2	15	NA	few	CASSFLGGAAGELFF	TGTGCCAGCAGTTTCCTGGGGGGGGCCGCCGGGGAGCTGTTTTTT
TRBV28	TRBJ1-5	14	NA	NA	CASSPPPSNQPQHF	TGTGCCAGCAGCCCTCCCCCAAGCAATCAGCCCCAGCATTTT
TRBV9	TRBJ2-5	15	TRBD1	many	CASSVGDRGKETQYF	TGTGCCAGCAGCGTCGGAGACAGGGGTAAAGAGACCCAGTACTTC
TRBV29-1	TRBJ2-5	14	NA	NA	CSVGGGTGLETQYF	TGCAGCGTTGGGGGGGGAACAGGGCTGGAGACCCAGTACTTC
TRBV25-1	TRBJ2-6	19	TRBD1	many	CASSKSFGTGSSGANVLTF	TGTGCCAGCAGCAAATCTTTTGGGACAGGGAGCTCTGGGGCCAACGTCCTGACTTTC
TRBV5-6	TRBJ1-2	12	NA	many	CASSLGRLAKHF	TGTGCCAGCAGCTTGGGACGGCTAGCAAAACACTTC
TRBV5-1	TRBJ2-7	17	TRBD1	NA	CASSMNPGTGEFYEQYF	TGCGCCAGCAGCATGAATCCCGGGACAGGGGAATTCTACGAGCAGTACTTC
TRBV7-2	TRBJ2-3	16	TRBD1	few	CASSLARGQGDDTQYF	TGTGCCAGCAGCTTAGCTAGGGGACAGGGCGATGATACGCAGTATTTT
TRBV7-2	TRBJ1-2	16	NA	NA	CASSLAHGGLNYGYTF	TGTGCCAGCAGCTTAGCGCATGGGGGACTGAACTATGGCTACACCTTC
TRBV4-1	TRBJ2-5	17	NA	many	CASSQRGRETNQETQYF	TGCGCCAGCAGCCAACGGGGGCGGGAGACAAACCAAGAGACCCAGTACTTC
TRBV28	TRBJ2-3	17	TRBD2	many	CASSFPASGGTRRTQYF	TGTGCCAGCAGTTTCCCCGCTAGCGGGGGGACGAGGCGAACGCAGTATTTT
TRBV27	TRBJ2-3	17	TRBD1	NA	CASSLYRGIGATDTQYF	TGTGCCAGCAGTTTATACAGGGGGATCGGGGCCACAGATACGCAGTATTTT
TRBV12-3/TRBV12-4	TRBJ2-5	12	NA	many	CASSLDEETQYF	TGTGCCAGCAGTTTAGATGAAGAGACCCAGTACTTC
TRBV4-3	TRBJ1-5	16	NA	many	CASSQGVDGSNQPQHF	TGCGCCAGCAGCCAAGGGGTCGACGGTAGCAATCAGCCCCAGCATTTT
TRBV28	TRBJ2-3	14	NA	many	CASSYWASTDTQYF	TGTGCCAGCAGTTACTGGGCCAGCACCGATACGCAGTATTTT
TRBV7-3	TRBJ1-2	16	TRBD1	many	CASSLPRDRVDYGYTF	TGTGCCAGCAGCTTACCCCGGGACAGGGTCGACTATGGCTACACCTTC
TRBV29-1	TRBJ2-7	12	TRBD2	many	CSVDSGTYEQYF	TGCAGCGTTGATAGCGGGACCTACGAGCAGTACTTC
TRBV9	TRBJ2-7	14	TRBD1	few	CASSSDRGRYEQYF	TGTGCCAGCAGCTCTGACAGGGGACGGTACGAGCAGTACTTC
TRBV9	TRBJ2-1	13	TRBD1	NA	CASSIGTANEQFF	TGTGCCAGCAGCATCGGGACAGCTAATGAGCAGTTCTTC
TRBV7-9	TRBJ2-3	15	NA	NA	CASSYRDSHTDTQYF	TGTGCCAGCAGTTACCGGGACTCGCACACAGATACGCAGTATTTT
TRBV5-1	TRBJ1-2	14	NA	many	CASSFRGPNYGYTF	TGCGCCAGCAGCTTCAGGGGTCCTAACTATGGCTACACCTTC
TRBV4-1	TRBJ1-1	13	NA	few	CASSQRGTSEAFF	TGCGCCAGCAGCCAAAGGGGGACCTCTGAAGCTTTCTTT
TRBV5-1	TRBJ1-2	15	TRBD1	many	CASSPRTGAVNGYTF	TGCGCCAGCAGCCCCCGGACAGGGGCGGTGAATGGCTACACCTTC
TRBV6-5	TRBJ1-3	14	TRBD1	few	CASRLDRVGDTIYF	TGTGCCAGCAGACTCGACAGGGTGGGTGACACCATATATTTT
TRBV20-1	TRBJ2-7	18	TRBD2	NA	CSARKGTSGGGTRNEQYF	TGCAGTGCTAGGAAGGGGACTAGCGGGGGGGGGACAAGGAACGAGCAGTACTTC
TRBV24-1	TRBJ2-7	15	TRBD2	many	CATSDSGGISYEQYF	TGTGCCACCAGTGATTCGGGGGGGATATCCTACGAGCAGTACTTC
TRBV5-6	TRBJ1-2	16	TRBD1	few	CASSLNRGRWNYGYTF	TGTGCCAGCAGCTTGAACAGGGGGCGCTGGAACTATGGCTACACCTTC
TRBV27	TRBJ2-2	13	NA	many	CASSTRASGELFF	TGTGCCAGCAGTACCAGGGCTTCCGGGGAGCTGTTTTTT
TRBV12-3/TRBV12-4	TRBJ2-7	13	NA	many	CASRLRVHYEQYF	TGTGCCAGCAGACTAAGGGTGCACTACGAGCAGTACTTC
TRBV4-3	TRBJ2-4	16	TRBD2	many	CASSQEVSGRENIQYF	TGCGCCAGCAGCCAAGAGGTTAGCGGGAGGGAGAACATTCAGTACTTC
TRBV9	TRBJ2-3	15	TRBD1	many	CASRPGTGPPDTQYF	TGTGCCAGCAGACCCGGGACAGGGCCGCCCGATACGCAGTATTTT
TRBV19	TRBJ2-1	13	TRBD1	many	CASRSDRSNEQFF	TGTGCCAGTAGATCGGACAGGTCAAATGAGCAGTTCTTC
TRBV6-1	TRBJ2-5	14	NA	few	CASEAEVEEETQYF	TGTGCCTCAGAGGCGGAGGTTGAGGAAGAGACCCAGTACTTC
TRBV7-6	TRBJ2-1	13	NA	many	CASSAPGHNEQFF	TGTGCCAGCAGCGCCCCGGGACACAATGAGCAGTTCTTC
TRBV7-9	TRBJ2-6	19	NA	many	CASSIDSAFFGAGANVLTF	TGTGCCAGCAGTATTGACAGCGCCTTCTTTGGGGCTGGGGCCAACGTCCTGACTTTC
TRBV6-5	TRBJ1-2	16	NA	NA	CASSYIETGANYGYTF	TGTGCCAGCAGTTACATAGAGACAGGTGCTAACTATGGCTACACCTTC
TRBV5-1	TRBJ2-7	18	NA	many	CASSSLVLSRGRSYEQYF	TGCGCCAGCAGCTCGCTCGTACTATCCAGGGGGAGGTCCTACGAGCAGTACTTC
TRBV5-1	TRBJ2-7	15	TRBD1	many	CASSLDTGGTYEQYF	TGCGCCAGCAGCTTGGATACAGGGGGTACCTACGAGCAGTACTTC
TRBV28	TRBJ1-4	14	NA	many	CASSLLSGPEKLFF	TGTGCCAGCAGTTTGCTATCGGGACCAGAAAAACTGTTTTTT
TRBV4-1	TRBJ2-7	15	NA	NA	CASSQEQGRGYEQYF	TGCGCCAGCAGCCAAGAACAGGGAAGAGGCTACGAGCAGTACTTC